Each of the 13 T cell receptor beta chains below was sequenced from the same sample in a study of blood T cell repertoires in COVID-19. Libraries were prepared by immunoSEQ multiplex PCR; TCRdb keeps only in-frame clonotypes and omits some of them. The sample comprises 250,000 to 350,000 clones, about 89% of which are singletons, and approximately 12% rests with the top ten. The source material was peripheral blood. All receptors derive from a woman aged 60 to 75 with acute or convalescent COVID-19.

This clone was detected only a few times. J is TRBJ2-2 and V is TRBV10-3; TRBD2 aligns across 7 bases. CDR3 length: 14 residues. The germline gives CDR1 ENHRY, CDR2 SYGVKD. J gave up 4 bases and V 10 bases, and 9 bases lay outside the gene matches. The CDR3 loop is CATPGGRGTGELFF. The DNA for the CDR3 is TGTGCCACCCCTGGCGGGAGAGGCACCGGGGAGCTGTTTTTT.

CDR3 DNA sequence: TGTGCCAGCAGTTTTGGGAGCAATAGCAATCAGCCCCAGCATTTT. Translated, it gives CASSFGSNSNQPQHF. The J gene is TRBJ1-5, the V gene TRBV28; D is unclear. V dropped 3 bases and J dropped 0 bases, with 9 bases sitting between them. Germline CDR1 MDHEN, CDR2 SYDVKM. The CDR3 runs 15 residues.

The chain has TRBV4-1 and TRBJ2-2; the match to TRBD1 covers 9 bases. The V gene's germline CDR1 is MGHRA and CDR2 YSYEKL. The CDR3 loop spans 16 amino acids. Trimming cost V 5 bases and J 2 bases; bases outside gene matches: 6. CDR3 protein: CASSRGGQGNTGELFF. In nucleotides, the CDR3 is TGCGCCAGCAGCAGAGGGGGACAGGGAAACACCGGGGAGCTGTTTTTT.

V and J are TRBV27 and TRBJ2-3; 7 bases map to TRBD2. J gave up 3 bases and V 2 bases, and 20 bases lay outside the gene matches. Germline V CDR1 and CDR2: MNHEY, SMNVEV (reference sequence). The CDR3 consists of 20 residues. The CDR3, as DNA: TGTGCCAGCAGTTTAAGGGCTTATCGGACGGCGGGAGTTCAAACAGATACGCAGTATTTT. Translated, it gives CASSLRAYRTAGVQTDTQYF.

This rearrangement joins TRBV18 to TRBJ1-2; D is ambiguous. The CDR3 spans 14 residues. Germline CDR1 KGHSH, CDR2 LQKENI. V gave up 2 bases and J gave up 2 bases, with 9 bases separating them. CDR3 nucleotide sequence: TGTGCCAGCTCACCATTTCAGGAAAACTATGGCTACACCTTC. This gives the protein CASSPFQENYGYTF.

The chain uses TRBV6-2 or TRBV6-3 and TRBJ1-2, with D hard to call. Per germline, CDR1 MNHEY and CDR2 SVGEGT. Trimming took 2 bases from V and 5 from J, leaving 6 bases between them. This CDR3 is 12 amino acids long. The CDR3 DNA is TGTGCCAGCAGTTACCCCGAGTATGGCTACACCTTC. Its translation: CASSYPEYGYTF.

The chain joins TRBV2 to TRBJ2-5; a possible D gene is TRBD2 (6 bases). This CDR3 region has 16 residues. Trimming took off 7 bases at V and 5 bases at J, with 23 bases between the two ends. Germline lookup yields CDR1 SNHLY and CDR2 FYNNEI. CDR3 in amino acids: CASIPWASETKETQYF. The CDR3, as DNA: TGTGCCAGCATACCTTGGGCTAGCGAGACTAAGGAGACCCAGTACTTC.

The chain has TRBV10-3 and TRBJ2-5; 13 nucleotides agree with TRBD2. The J segment lost 1 base and the V segment lost 6 bases, leaving 5 bases of the junction unmatched. Germline lookup yields CDR1 ENHRY and CDR2 SYGVKD. The CDR3 runs 16 residues. The CDR3 loop is CAISLTSGGSQETQYF. For the CDR3, the DNA is TGTGCCATCAGCTTGACTAGCGGGGGGTCCCAAGAGACCCAGTACTTC.

This clone was found once. This chain joins TRBV7-2 and TRBJ1-1; D remains unclear. The CDR3 runs 13 residues. Germline lookup yields CDR1 SGHTA and CDR2 FQGNSA. V was shortened by 5 bases and J by 4 bases, with 11 bases between the two germline ends. The CDR3 sequence is CASSQTVVTEAFF. CDR3 nucleotide sequence: TGTGCCAGCAGCCAAACTGTCGTCACTGAAGCTTTCTTT.

The V call is TRBV19, the J call TRBJ1-5, with D possibly TRBD1 on 6 matching bases. Germline V gene data show CDR1 as LNHDA and CDR2 as SQIVND (reference sequence). The CDR3 is made up of 15 amino acids. Trimming took 1 base from V and 11 from J, leaving 18 bases between them. CDR3 sequence (DNA): TGTGCCAGTAGTATAGTCGACAGGACAACCAGAGCCCAGCATTTT. Residues: CASSIVDRTTRAQHF. Full variable domain (rest looked up from reference TRBV19 and TRBJ1-5): DGGITQSPKYLFRKEGQNVTLSCEQNLNHDAMYWYRQDPGQGLRLIYYSQIVNDFQKGDIAEGYSVSREKKESFPLTVTSAQKNPTAFYLCASSIVDRTTRAQHFGDGTRLSIL.

In its sample, this clone was seen once. V and J are TRBV7-3 and TRBJ2-2; tentative D call: TRBD1 (5 bases). Per the germline V gene, CDR1 is SGHTA and CDR2 is FQGTGA. The V end lost 3 bases, the J end lost 5 bases, and 19 bases lay between the germline ends. This CDR3 region has 17 residues. In DNA form, the CDR3 reads TGTGCCAGCAGCTTCAGTGGGGCCCAGTGGGGAACCGGGGAGCTGTTTTTT. Encoded protein: CASSFSGAQWGTGELFF.

The V and J genes are TRBV12-3 or TRBV12-4 and TRBJ1-5; D perhaps matches TRBD1 (6 bases). The CDR3 consists of 13 residues. Trimming took off 5 bases at V and 7 bases at J, with 12 bases between the two ends. CDR3 region: CASSQRGIQPQHF. For the CDR3, the DNA is TGTGCCAGCAGTCAGAGGGGGATCCAGCCCCAGCATTTT.

CDR3 residues: CASSLVRGVNTEAFF. Here the CDR3 DNA reads TGCGCCAGCAGCTTGGTCAGGGGTGTAAACACTGAAGCTTTCTTT. This chain connects TRBV5-1 to TRBJ1-1; maybe TRBD1 (6 bases). This CDR3 region has 15 residues. Germline CDR1 and CDR2: SGHRS and YFSETQ. Trimming shortened V by 0 bases and J by 2 bases, and 11 bases separated the two germline ends. Using reference TRBV5-1 and TRBJ1-1 for the parts outside the CDR3, the full variable domain is KAGVTQTPRYLIKTRGQQVTLSCSPISGHRSVSWYQQTPGQGLQFLFEYFSETQRNKGNFPGRFSGRQFSNSRSEMNVSTLELGDSALYLCASSLVRGVNTEAFFGQGTRLTVV.